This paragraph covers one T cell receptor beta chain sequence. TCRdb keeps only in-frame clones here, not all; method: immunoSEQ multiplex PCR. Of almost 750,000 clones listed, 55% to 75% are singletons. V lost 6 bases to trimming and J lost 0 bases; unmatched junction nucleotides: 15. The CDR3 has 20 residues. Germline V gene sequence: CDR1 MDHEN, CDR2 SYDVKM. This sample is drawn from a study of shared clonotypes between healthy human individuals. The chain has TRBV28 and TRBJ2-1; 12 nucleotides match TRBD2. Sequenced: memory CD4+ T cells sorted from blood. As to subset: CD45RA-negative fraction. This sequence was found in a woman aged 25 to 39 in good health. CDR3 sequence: CASRRSGLAGGANSYNEQFF. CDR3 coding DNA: TGTGCCAGCAGACGTTCGGGACTAGCGGGTGGGGCAAACTCCTACAATGAGCAGTTCTTC.